Listed here are 24 T cell receptor beta chains from one sample, sequenced in a study of memory CD4+ T cells and cytomegalovirus serostatus. The sort gate was single viable CD3+CD4+CD8-CD45RO+ cells for memory CD4+ T cells. Using immunoSEQ multiplex PCR, the repertoire was profiled, and TCRdb retains in-frame clones only, with some absent. The table includes around 33,000 clones, around 76% detected once. Source material: memory CD4+ T cells from blood. The receptor source for this set is an adult in good health and CMV-seronegative. Some clones in this sample may be carry-over from other donors' samples.

The chain has TRBV29-1 and TRBJ2-3; no clear D. The V and J ends lost 7 bases and 1 base respectively, with 9 bases between them. This CDR3 has 12 residues. CDR1 SQVTM and CDR2 ANQGSEA come from the germline V gene. The CDR3 nucleotides read TGCAGCGCATTGCCGGGCACAGATACGCAGTATTTT. Protein sequence: CSALPGTDTQYF.

This chain links TRBV7-2 with TRBJ1-2; the D gene is possibly TRBD1 (5 bases). The CDR3 is made up of 16 amino acids. Trimming shortened V by 2 bases and J by 7 bases, and 20 bases separated the two germline ends. Germline CDR1 reads SGHTA; CDR2 reads FQGNSA. In DNA form, the CDR3 reads TGTGCCAGCAGCTTAACCGGGACGGTTGGCATTATTGGCTACACCTTC. Translation: CASSLTGTVGIIGYTF.

The CDR3 spells CASSPIRDKYEQYF. The DNA of the CDR3 is TGTGCCAGCAGTCCAATACGGGACAAGTACGAGCAGTACTTC. This chain uses TRBV28 with TRBJ2-7, with D possibly matching TRBD1 (6 bases). Germline assignment: CDR1 MDHEN and CDR2 SYDVKM. V was trimmed by 5 bases and J by 4 bases, leaving 15 bases between them. The CDR3 covers 14 residues.

The chain has TRBV9 and TRBJ1-6; the D is unclear. Germline CDR1 SGDLS, CDR2 YYNGEE. V shed 4 bases and J shed 0 bases, with 14 bases lying between them. This CDR3 contains 17 residues. This CDR3 reads CASSPKGGNSYNSPLHF. Here the CDR3 DNA reads TGTGCCAGCAGCCCAAAAGGAGGTAACTCCTATAATTCACCCCTCCACTTT.

A remark on this clone: The junction departs from germline at one end; a sequencing error may be responsible. CDR3 nucleotide sequence: TGTGCTAGCAGCTTAGCAGGATCAGGACCGGAGACCCAGTACTTC. Its translation is CASSLAGSGPETQYF. The V and J genes are TRBV7-7 and TRBJ2-5; D is uncertain. The CDR3 is 15 residues long. Germline CDR1 is SSHAT and CDR2 is FNYEAQ (reference sequence).

The chain links TRBV28 to TRBJ1-4; perhaps TRBD1 as D (6 bases). This CDR3 has 14 amino acids. Trimming removed 5 bases at V and 8 bases at J, with 15 bases between. From germline, CDR1 is MDHEN and CDR2 SYDVKM. DNA for the CDR3: TGTGCCAGCAGTGGGACACCGGTGGGGGAAAAACTGTTTTTT. Translated: CASSGTPVGEKLFF.

The chain is built from TRBV5-1 and TRBJ2-7; no reliable D call. This CDR3 has 14 residues. Germline assignment: CDR1 SGHRS and CDR2 YFSETQ. V dropped 0 bases and J dropped 3 bases, with 10 bases sitting between them. CDR3 region: CASSLAADLYEQYF. The CDR3 nucleotides read TGCGCCAGCAGCTTGGCGGCAGACCTCTACGAGCAGTACTTC.

This chain connects TRBV7-9 to TRBJ2-1, with D perhaps matching TRBD1 (6 bases). V shed 5 bases and J shed 11 bases, with 16 bases lying between them. The CDR3 loop spans 13 amino acids. Per germline, CDR1 SEHNR and CDR2 FQNEAQ (reference sequence). CDR3 region: CASSTRTERKQFF. DNA for the CDR3: TGTGCCAGCAGCACCCGGACAGAGAGGAAGCAGTTCTTC.

This chain links TRBV19 with TRBJ2-5; 10 positions match TRBD1. The junction had 3 bases not matched to a gene; V was cut back by 1 base and J by 4 bases. Germline V gene sequence: CDR1 LNHDA, CDR2 SQIVND (reference sequence). The CDR3 loop spans 15 amino acids. The chain's CDR3 is CASSIGGQGGETQYF. CDR3 sequence (DNA): TGTGCCAGTAGTATAGGTGGACAGGGGGGAGAGACCCAGTACTTC.

This rearrangement joins TRBV19 to TRBJ1-1; 11 bases agree with TRBD1. The ends lost 3 bases at V and 1 base at J; junction bases unmatched: 13. The CDR3 sequence is 19 residues long. Germline assignment: CDR1 LNHDA and CDR2 SQIVND (reference sequence). The CDR3 nucleotides are TGTGCCAGTAGTATGGGTCAGGGACAGGGGGTCTATTCGAACACTGAAGCTTTCTTT. Its translation: CASSMGQGQGVYSNTEAFF.

The chain has TRBV19 and TRBJ2-3; 7 positions agree with TRBD2. The CDR3 runs 15 residues. Germline V gene sequence: CDR1 LNHDA, CDR2 SQIVND (reference sequence). The V and J ends lost 10 bases and 7 bases, in that order; junction bases with no gene match: 17. The CDR3: CATSGSGQLGHTQYF. CDR3 in DNA: TGTGCCACCTCGGGTAGCGGGCAACTAGGGCATACGCAGTATTTT.

V usage is TRBV29-1 and J usage is TRBJ2-3, with 9 positions matching TRBD1. The germline V gene has CDR1 SQVTM and CDR2 ANQGSEA. With V trimmed by 6 bases and J by 2 bases, 6 bases remained unmatched. This CDR3 comprises 14 residues. The CDR3 region has the DNA TGCAGCGTGTTAGACAGGGGGAACACAGATACGCAGTATTTT. This sequence encodes CSVLDRGNTDTQYF.

The chain recombines TRBV6-6 with TRBJ2-6; 10 nucleotides match TRBD1. V lost 8 bases to trimming and J lost 4 bases; unmatched junction nucleotides: 8. CDR1 is MNHNY and CDR2 is SVGAGI in the germline V gene (reference sequence). This CDR3 spans 16 amino acids. CDR3 in DNA: TGTGCCAGCTACGACAGGGGGCGGGAAGGGGCCAACGTCCTGACTTTC. This gives the protein CASYDRGREGANVLTF.

The V and J genes are TRBV27 and TRBJ2-2; 7 nucleotides agree with TRBD2. V was pared by 3 bases and J by 4 bases, with 5 bases of the junction left unmatched. From germline, CDR1 is MNHEY and CDR2 SMNVEV (reference sequence). This CDR3 spans 15 amino acids. The CDR3 nucleotides read TGTGCCAGCAGTTTCTACAGCGGGGTCACCGGGGAGCTGTTTTTT. Encoded protein: CASSFYSGVTGELFF.

This chain joins TRBV28 and TRBJ2-7; the D gene is possibly TRBD2 (5 bases). Germline V lookup: CDR1 MDHEN, CDR2 SYDVKM. The CDR3 covers 15 residues. V lost 5 bases and J 2 bases, leaving 16 bases between the germline ends. CDR3 protein: CASSPPRGITYEQYF. The CDR3 DNA reads as TGTGCCAGCAGTCCCCCCAGAGGGATCACCTACGAGCAGTACTTC.

The V call is TRBV2, the J call TRBJ2-2, with D perhaps matching TRBD1 (6 bases). The CDR3 runs to 16 residues. Germline V gene data show CDR1 as SNHLY and CDR2 as FYNNEI. The V end was cut by 4 bases, the J end by 6 bases, with 18 bases between. In DNA form, the CDR3 reads TGTGCCAGCAGTGGTGGCAGGGGAACAATAGCCGGGGAGCTGTTTTTT. It translates to CASSGGRGTIAGELFF.

The V gene is TRBV5-1, the J gene TRBJ1-2; tentatively, D is TRBD1 (6 bases). The germline V gene encodes CDR1 SGHRS and CDR2 YFSETQ. The V and J ends lost 4 bases and 2 bases respectively, with 18 bases between them. This CDR3 has 16 amino acids. The CDR3 protein is CASSQIQGVENYGYTF. The CDR3 DNA is TGCGCCAGCAGCCAAATACAGGGCGTCGAAAACTATGGCTACACCTTC.

This clone was counted once. The chain carries TRBV5-6 and TRBJ1-6; 7 nucleotides match TRBD1. V shed 3 bases and J 7 bases; nucleotides not matched to a gene: 7. The germline V gene encodes CDR1 SGHDT and CDR2 YYEEEE. The CDR3 contains 15 residues. CDR3 protein: CASSWEQGLNSPLHF. As DNA, the CDR3 is TGTGCCAGCAGCTGGGAACAGGGGCTCAATTCACCCCTCCACTTT.

The chain has TRBV28 and TRBJ2-5; D may be TRBD1 (5 bases). Germline V gives CDR1 MDHEN, CDR2 SYDVKM. V was cut by 6 bases and J by 5 bases, with 10 bases left in between. The CDR3 has 12 amino acids. DNA for the CDR3: TGTGCCAGCAGCACCAGGGTGGAGACCCAGTACTTC. It translates to CASSTRVETQYF.

J is TRBJ1-2 and V is TRBV5-6, with D maybe TRBD1 (5 bases). Germline lookup yields CDR1 SGHDT and CDR2 YYEEEE. The CDR3 covers 14 residues. Deletions cut 3 bases from V and 6 bases from J, with 15 bases between. CDR3: CASSSRGWGDGYTF. The CDR3 nucleotides read TGTGCCAGCAGCTCCCGGGGCTGGGGGGATGGCTACACCTTC. Variable domain in full (rest from reference TRBV5-6 and TRBJ1-2): DAGVTQSPTHLIKTRGQQVTLRCSPKSGHDTVSWYQQALGQGPQFIFQYYEEEERQRGNFPDRFSGHQFPNYSSELNVNALLLGDSALYLCASSSRGWGDGYTFGSGTRLTVV.

The rearrangement uses TRBV11-2 and TRBJ2-5; D unresolved. CDR3 size: 12 residues. Germline V lookup: CDR1 SGHAT, CDR2 FQNNGV. Trimming took 5 bases from V and 5 from J, leaving 9 bases between them. DNA for the CDR3: TGTGCCAGCAGCCCCCTATTGGAGACCCAGTACTTC. Protein: CASSPLLETQYF. Using reference TRBV11-2 and TRBJ2-5 for the parts outside the CDR3, the full variable domain is EAGVAQSPRYKIIEKRQSVAFWCNPISGHATLYWYQQILGQGPKLLIQFQNNGVVDDSQLPKDRFSAERLKGVDSTLKIQPAKLEDSAVYLCASSPLLETQYFGPGTRLLVL.

The chain uses TRBV6-1 and TRBJ2-5, with TRBD1 as a possible D gene (6 bases). Germline loops: CDR1 MNHNS, CDR2 SASEGT. V was cut by 10 bases and J by 0 bases, with 15 bases left in between. The CDR3 is 14 amino acids. CDR3 nucleotide sequence: TGTGCCACAACACGTAACAGGGACCAAGAGACCCAGTACTTC. This translates into CATTRNRDQETQYF.

This clone was seen a few times. The chain joins TRBV25-1 to TRBJ1-3, with D maybe TRBD1 (6 bases). This CDR3 has 15 residues. Germline V gene sequence: CDR1 MGHDK, CDR2 SYGVNS. Between the trimmed V and J ends, which lost 3 bases and 4 bases, there was a span of 13 bases. CDR3 residues: CASSDSRQGGNTIYF. The CDR3 region has the DNA TGTGCCAGCAGTGACTCCCGTCAGGGGGGAAACACCATATATTTT.

The chain links TRBV6-5 to TRBJ1-1, with D hard to call. The V end lost 7 bases, the J end lost 1 base, and 13 bases lay between the germline ends. The CDR3 has 14 residues. The germline CDR1 and CDR2 sequences are MNHEY and SVGAGI. The CDR3 loop is CASMSFGQNTEAFF. The CDR3 DNA sequence: TGTGCCAGCATGTCATTTGGCCAGAACACTGAAGCTTTCTTT.